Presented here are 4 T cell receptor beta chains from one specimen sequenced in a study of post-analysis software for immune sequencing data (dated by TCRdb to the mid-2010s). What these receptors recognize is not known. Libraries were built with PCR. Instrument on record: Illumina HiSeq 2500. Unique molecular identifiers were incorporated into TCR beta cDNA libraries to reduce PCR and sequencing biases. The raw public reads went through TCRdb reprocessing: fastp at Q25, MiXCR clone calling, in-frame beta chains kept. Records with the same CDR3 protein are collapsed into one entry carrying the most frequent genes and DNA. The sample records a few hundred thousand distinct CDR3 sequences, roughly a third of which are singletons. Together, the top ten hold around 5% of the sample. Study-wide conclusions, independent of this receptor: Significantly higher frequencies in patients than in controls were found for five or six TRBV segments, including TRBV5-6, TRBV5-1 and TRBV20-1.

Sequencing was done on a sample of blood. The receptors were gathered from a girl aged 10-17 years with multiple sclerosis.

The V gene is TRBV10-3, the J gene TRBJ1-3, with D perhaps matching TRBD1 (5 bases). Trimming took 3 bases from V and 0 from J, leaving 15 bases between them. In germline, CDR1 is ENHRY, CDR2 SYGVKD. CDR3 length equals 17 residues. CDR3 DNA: TGTGCCATCAGTGATTGGAGAGGGGACCTCTCTGGAAACACCATATATTTT. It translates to CAISDWRGDLSGNTIYF.

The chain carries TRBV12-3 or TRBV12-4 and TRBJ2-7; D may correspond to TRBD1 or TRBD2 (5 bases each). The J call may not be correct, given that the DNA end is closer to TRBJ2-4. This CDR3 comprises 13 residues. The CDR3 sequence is CASSRPRENIQYF. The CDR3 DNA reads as TGTGCCAGCAGCCGACCCAGGGAGAACATTCAGTACTTC.

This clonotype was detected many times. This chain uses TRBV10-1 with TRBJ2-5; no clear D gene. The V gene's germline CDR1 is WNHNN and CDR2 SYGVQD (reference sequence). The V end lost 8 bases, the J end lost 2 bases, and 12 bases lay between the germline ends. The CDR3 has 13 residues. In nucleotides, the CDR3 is TGCGCCAGCTCCGCTCAGGTTCAAGAGACCCAGTACTTC. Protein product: CASSAQVQETQYF.

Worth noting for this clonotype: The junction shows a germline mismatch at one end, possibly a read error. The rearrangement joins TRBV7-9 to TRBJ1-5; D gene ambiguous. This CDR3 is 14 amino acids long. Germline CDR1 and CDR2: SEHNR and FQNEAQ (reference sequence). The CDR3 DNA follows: TGTGCCAGCAGCCCCGGGGTTAGCAGTCAGCCCCAGCATTTT. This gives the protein CASSPGVSSQPQHF.